Detailed here is one T cell receptor beta chain. Its antigen remains undetermined. No base quality information exists; no much larger clone differs at one position. The CDR3 measures 18 amino acids from cysteine to phenylalanine. Only the CDR3 region is kept as DNA, spanning 54 bases read in frame from base 1. CDR1 and CDR2 were assigned from the germline V gene as SGDLS and YYNGEE. At the junction V is shortened by 0 bases and J by 4 bases, with 19 bases in between. The data stem from a study of vaccination effects on CD4 cells after COVID-19 (dated by TCRdb to the early 2020s). For context, the study as a whole: Participants received two doses of either the BNT162b2 or the mRNA-1273 mRNA SARS-CoV-2 vaccine. SARS-CoV-2 spike-specific CD4+ TCR repertoires were compared before and after mRNA vaccination in COVID-19 convalescent patients and in infection-naive vaccine recipients. Altogether, some 11 COVID-19 convalescent patients and several SARS-CoV-2-naive healthy vaccine recipients made up the full study. Cultures from other donors in the study were sequenced with the Oncomine TCR Beta short-read assay on an Illumina iSeq 100.

Libraries were prepared through the immunoSEQ multiplex PCR assay. DNA from the cultured, isolated CD4+ T cells was subjected to TCR beta CDR3 sequencing. Concerning the study's data processing: Non-productive TCR sequences were discarded, and reads were trimmed to the CDR3 region, with only CDR3s of 7 or more amino acids retained. The MANAFEST web app was used to pick out antigen-specific clonotypes by comparing their expansion in peptide wells with that in reference cultures. For clones to be considered positive, expansion at FDR<0.05 versus reference and all other wells, an odds ratio above 5, and a frequency above 0.1% in two replicate wells were required. A clonotype was defined as cross-reactive if the clonotype was significantly expanded both in SARS-CoV-2 spike wells and in at least one common cold coronavirus spike condition. Levenshtein distance calculated with the stringdist R package was used to assess CDR3 similarity, and unrooted trees were constructed with ape in R 3.6.1. Here the immuneACCESS table is served through TCRdb, limited to in-frame sequences with V and J called. Missing clones are a known gap in these copies; in checked studies unresolved V genes cover under half, and the rest lacks a known reason. V and J calls and clone size are those listed in that table; D and trimming were worked out from the DNA. The sample yields over 20,000 clones; roughly 70% were counted once. The top ten hold more than 3% of the sample.

Broader findings and caveats from the paper: At late post-vaccination timepoints, both infection-induced and vaccine-induced clones showed marked clonal contraction, consistent with waning T cell responses. The study was limited by a small number of convalescent patients, and early post-infection timepoints were lacking. Among healthy vaccine recipients, nearly all vaccine-induced clones were SARS-CoV-2 mono-reactive, and just 1 of 255 was cross-reactive with common cold coronaviruses.

In the ViraFEST assay, PBMC were stimulated with viral peptide pools, and antigen-specific CD4+ T cell clonotypes were then identified by expansion using TCR sequencing. After approximately 11 days of culture, CD4+ T cells were isolated with the EasySep CD4+ T cell isolation kit. Negative nucleocapsid antibody results before and after vaccination confirmed that the healthy vaccine recipients had no prior SARS-CoV-2 infection. Each well held under 2.5 million PBMC cultured in IMDM containing around 5% human AB serum, 8 to 10 IU/ml IL-2 and gentamicin, along with roughly 10 ug/ml peptides. On days 3 and 7, half of the culture medium was replaced with fresh IL-2-containing medium. Unless noted otherwise, every peptide stimulation condition was grown in triplicate wells. PBMC were separated from whole blood using Ficoll-Paque Plus gradient centrifugation and were then either cryopreserved at -140C or used fresh. The overlapping peptide pools covered the spike proteins of SARS-CoV-2 and of the common cold coronaviruses HCoV-NL63, HCoV-OC43 and HCoV-229E. Genomic DNA was extracted from cultured CD4+ T cells with the QIAamp micro DNA kit.

The chain uses TRBV9 and TRBJ2-2, with the D assignment possibly TRBD1 or TRBD2, given 6 matching bases for each. The TCR was taken from a human donor who received a COVID-19 vaccine. This specimen was CD4+ T cells from PBMCs cultured with SARS-CoV-2 spike peptides, taken before COVID-19 vaccination. The cell subset or site label, read with the paper, signifies: SARS-CoV-2 spike overlapping peptide pool stimulation. In nucleotide form, the sequence is TGTGCCAGCAGCGTAGAATCTACAGGGAGGTTGGGCACCGGGGAGCTGTTTTTT. Translation gives CASSVESTGRLGTGELFF.